This is a list of T cell receptor beta chains from one sample in a study of beta chain features in type 1 diabetes. Assay used: immunoSEQ multiplex PCR; TCRdb lists only in-frame clones, some missing. Altogether 680,000 or so clones are present, roughly 13% being singletons, with the ten largest covering 0.02% to 0.025%. Sample: naive CD4+ T cells from blood. The receptor source for this set is a man aged 18 to 35 with type 1 diabetes. CDR3s include the opening cysteine and the closing phenylalanine or tryptophan. A D gene is named only where the DNA matches it firmly. The listing skips clone size in some rows; elsewhere it reads once, few, many or a size class.

TRBJ2-1 NA few TRBV5-1 CASSLVGDSYNEQFF TGCGCCAGCAGCTTGGTGGGTGACTCCTACAATGAGCAGTTCTTC
TRBJ1-6 NA NA TRBV25-1 CASSEYAGGSDSPLHF TGTGCCAGCAGTGAATATGCGGGGGGTTCGGATTCACCCCTCCACTTT
TRBJ2-1 TRBD2 NA TRBV28 CASSPPTSGGAGEQFF TGTGCCAGCAGTCCCCCGACTAGCGGGGGGGCAGGTGAGCAGTTCTTC
TRBJ2-7 NA NA TRBV27 CASSQGYLPYEQYF TGTGCCAGCAGCCAGGGATATTTGCCCTACGAGCAGTACTTC
TRBJ2-7 TRBD1 few TRBV18 CASSPRKGQGTYEQYF TGTGCCAGCTCACCAAGGAAGGGACAGGGGACCTACGAGCAGTACTTC
TRBJ2-5 NA NA TRBV19 CASGTQGEETQYF TGTGCCAGTGGGACACAGGGTGAGGAGACCCAGTACTTC
TRBJ1-1 TRBD1 few TRBV30 CAWSPGQPNTEAFF TGTGCCTGGAGTCCGGGACAGCCGAACACTGAAGCTTTCTTT
TRBJ1-6 TRBD1 NA TRBV30 CAWSPGTDSPLHF TGTGCCTGGAGTCCCGGGACAGATTCACCCCTCCACTTT
TRBJ2-1 NA NA TRBV28 CASSLAGKHEQFF TGTGCCAGCAGTTTGGCAGGGAAGCATGAGCAGTTCTTC
TRBJ1-5 NA NA TRBV4-2 CASSGDYSNQPQHF TGTGCCAGCAGCGGGGACTATAGCAATCAGCCCCAGCATTTT
TRBJ2-7 NA few TRBV29-1 CSVVGAYEQYF TGCAGCGTTGTAGGGGCCTACGAGCAGTACTTC
TRBJ2-3 NA NA TRBV7-8 CASSLSGSTDTQYF TGTGCCAGCAGCTTAAGCGGTAGCACAGATACGCAGTATTTT
TRBJ2-2 NA NA TRBV11-3 CASSRENTGELFF TGTGCCAGCAGCAGAGAGAACACCGGGGAGCTGTTTTTT
TRBJ2-1 TRBD1 few TRBV14 CASSQGDRREQFF TGTGCCAGCAGCCAAGGGGACAGACGGGAGCAGTTCTTC
TRBJ2-5 NA few TRBV29-1 CSVEGGGTGRVGSQYF TGCAGCGTTGAAGGAGGGGGTACAGGAAGAGTCGGGTCCCAGTACTTC
TRBJ2-5 NA NA TRBV29-1 CSVEPGGRETQYF TGCAGCGTTGAGCCTGGGGGCAGGGAGACCCAGTACTTC
TRBJ2-5 NA few TRBV30 CAWSKAGNQETQYF TGTGCCTGGAGTAAGGCAGGGAATCAAGAGACCCAGTACTTC
TRBJ1-5 NA NA TRBV4-1 CASSQGALNQPQHF TGCGCCAGCAGCCAAGGGGCCCTCAATCAGCCCCAGCATTTT
TRBJ1-5 TRBD1 NA TRBV4-1 CASSQDFGTGNQPQHF TGCGCCAGCAGCCAAGATTTTGGGACAGGCAATCAGCCCCAGCATTTT
TRBJ1-1 NA NA TRBV30 CAWSVRGTGRAEAFF TGTGCCTGGAGTGTACGGGGGACTGGGAGGGCTGAAGCTTTCTTT
TRBJ1-4 NA NA TRBV5-1 CASSLVTANEKLFF TGCGCCAGCAGCTTGGTTACAGCTAATGAAAAACTGTTTTTT
TRBJ2-1 NA NA TRBV7-9 CASSLAGPSSYNEQFF TGTGCCAGCAGCTTAGCGGGTCCTAGCTCCTACAATGAGCAGTTCTTC
TRBJ2-2 TRBD2 NA TRBV9 CASSVGLAVNTGELFF TGTGCCAGCAGCGTCGGACTAGCGGTGAACACCGGGGAGCTGTTTTTT
TRBJ2-1 TRBD1 few TRBV14 CASSQGTGHYNEQFF TGTGCCAGCAGCCAGGGGACAGGGCACTACAATGAGCAGTTCTTC
TRBJ2-1 NA few TRBV7-9 CASSLSRGEQFF TGTGCCAGCAGCTTATCAAGGGGTGAGCAGTTCTTC
TRBJ1-1 NA NA TRBV15 CATSRGGAGLLREAFF TGTGCCACCAGCAGAGGAGGGGCCGGCCTTCTTCGGGAAGCTTTCTTT
TRBJ2-3 NA NA TRBV6-5 CASSYSGREDTQYF TGTGCCAGCAGTTACTCGGGCCGGGAGGATACGCAGTATTTT
TRBJ2-7 NA few TRBV27 CASSWGLGLGEQYF TGTGCCAGCAGTTGGGGCCTAGGGTTGGGAGAGCAGTACTTC
TRBJ1-2 NA NA TRBV30 CAWSVRQHYGYTF TGTGCCTGGAGTGTAAGACAGCACTATGGCTACACCTTC
TRBJ1-5 TRBD1 NA TRBV5-6 CASSVQGAGQPQHF TGTGCCAGCAGCGTCCAGGGGGCTGGGCAGCCCCAGCATTTT
TRBJ2-3 TRBD1 few TRBV19 CASSDRGTDTQYF TGTGCCAGTAGTGACAGGGGTACAGATACGCAGTATTTT
TRBJ2-3 TRBD2 NA TRBV18 CASSPPSGSTDTQYF TGTGCCAGCTCACCGCCTAGCGGGAGCACAGATACGCAGTATTTT
TRBJ2-1 NA NA TRBV14 CASSQELIGVYYNEQFF TGTGCCAGCAGCCAAGAGTTGATTGGGGTCTACTACAATGAGCAGTTCTTC
TRBJ2-6 NA many TRBV15 CATDSGANVLTF TGTGCCACCGACTCTGGGGCCAACGTCCTGACTTTC
TRBJ2-1 TRBD2 few TRBV15 CATSRLGLAGNNEQFF TGTGCCACCAGCAGACTAGGACTAGCGGGGAACAATGAGCAGTTCTTC
TRBJ2-1 TRBD2 few TRBV2 CASRNQPSGGSSSYNEQFF TGTGCCAGCAGAAATCAACCCAGCGGGGGGAGCAGCTCCTACAATGAGCAGTTCTTC
TRBJ1-1 NA few TRBV13 CASSLLGMVRMNTEAFF TGTGCCAGCAGCTTACTGGGAATGGTTAGGATGAACACTGAAGCTTTCTTT
TRBJ1-3 NA NA TRBV25-1 CASSYTSSGNTIYF TGTGCCAGCAGTTATACTAGCTCTGGAAACACCATATATTTT
TRBJ2-1 TRBD1 few TRBV28 CASSAQTGIDEQFF TGTGCCAGCAGTGCCCAGACAGGGATCGATGAGCAGTTCTTC
TRBJ1-4 NA few TRBV20-1 CSAPTGEKLFF TGCAGTGCTCCGACGGGGGAAAAACTGTTTTTT